The rows below give T cell receptor beta chains drawn from one sample of a study of quantifying T cell responses using KT2 cells. Each CDR3 protein is one row after TCRdb ran MiXCR on the UMI-ligation and nested PCR reads. The sample has around 56,000 distinct CDR3 sequences; around an eighth are singletons. The sequenced sample consisted of PBMCs spiked with cells of the T cell clone KT2. All receptors come from a human donor. Each CDR3 is given with its conserved first and last residue. The D gene is left open where the match is weak. Rows give clone size only sometimes, using once, few, many, or a class for an expanded clone.

TRBD2	many	TRBV11-2	TRBJ2-7	CASTSGLLGGYEQYF	TGTGCTTCGACTAGCGGGCTCTTGGGAGGCTACGAGCAGTACTTC
.	few	TRBV30	TRBJ2-2	CAWSVAAQHTGELFF	TGTGCCTGGAGTGTGGCTGCACAACACACCGGGGAGCTGTTTTTT
.	.	TRBV20-1	TRBJ2-3	CSALGARGTDTQYF	TGCAGTGCTCTTGGTGCGAGGGGCACAGATACGCAGTATTTT
.	few	TRBV7-2	TRBJ1-2	CASSLVGQRYGYTF	TGTGCCAGCAGCTTAGTTGGACAACGCTATGGCTACACCTTC
.	.	TRBV7-4	TRBJ2-7	CASSLALAVVNF	TGTGCCAGCAGCTTAGCTCTGGCGGTGGTGAACTTC
.	many	TRBV20-1	TRBJ1-5	CSARFRDTIGYQPQHF	TGCAGTGCTAGATTCCGGGACACCATTGGGTATCAGCCCCAGCATTTT
TRBD1	.	TRBV27	TRBJ2-7	CASSPRGTGPYEQYF	TGTGCCAGCAGTCCCCGCGGGACAGGTCCCTACGAGCAGTACTTC
TRBD2	once	TRBV20-1	TRBJ2-1	CSVESPSGRLFF	TGCAGTGTCGAGAGCCCCAGCGGGAGGTTGTTCTTC
TRBD1	.	TRBV6-6	TRBJ1-5	CASSEQGVGNQPQHF	TGTGCCAGCAGTGAACAGGGGGTGGGCAATCAGCCCCAGCATTTT
.	few	TRBV7-8	TRBJ2-1	CASSSLSWVWEQFF	TGTGCCAGCAGCTCCCTCAGTTGGGTATGGGAGCAGTTCTTC
.	many	TRBV20-1	TRBJ2-1	CSARDYSGLDNEQFF	TGCAGTGCTAGAGATTATAGCGGTCTGGACAATGAGCAGTTCTTC
.	few	TRBV7-9	TRBJ2-2	CASSLNSLNTGELFF	TGTGCCAGCAGCTTAAACTCCCTGAACACCGGGGAGCTGTTTTTT
.	few	TRBV5-4	TRBJ2-1	CASSVQGRGGNEQFF	TGTGCCAGCAGCGTACAGGGCCGGGGAGGCAATGAGCAGTTCTTC
TRBD2	few	TRBV7-2	TRBJ2-3	CASSPGGSTDTQYF	TGTGCCAGCAGCCCGGGGGGAAGCACAGATACGCAGTATTTT
.	.	TRBV7-2	TRBJ1-2	CASSAQGQLYTF	TGTGCCAGCAGCGCGCAAGGACAGTTATACACCTTC
.	.	TRBV20-1	TRBJ1-5	CSARRPGGLSQPQHF	TGCAGTGCTAGAAGGCCTGGGGGATTAAGTCAGCCCCAGCATTTT
TRBD1	.	TRBV30	TRBJ2-1	CAWSGLAGGLEQFF	TGTGCCTGGAGTGGGCTGGCAGGGGGCCTTGAGCAGTTCTTC
.	.	TRBV19	TRBJ1-2	CASRGREDGYTF	TGTGCCAGTAGGGGCAGGGAAGATGGCTACACCTTC
TRBD2	few	TRBV19	TRBJ2-1	CASSMAREGYYNEQFF	TGTGCCAGTAGTATGGCGCGGGAGGGATACTACAATGAGCAGTTCTTC
.	.	TRBV27	TRBJ2-5	CASSLMETQYF	TGTGCCAGCAGTTTGATGGAGACCCAGTACTTC
.	.	TRBV20-1	TRBJ1-3	CSARESRLPGNTIYF	TGCAGTGCTAGAGAGTCGCGGCTGCCCGGAAACACCATATATTTT
.	few	TRBV3-1	TRBJ2-1	CASSHNTGEQFF	TGTGCCAGCAGCCACAATACGGGTGAGCAGTTCTTC
.	many	TRBV11-2	TRBJ1-4	CASSLGLRRSLDEKLFF	TGTGCCAGCAGCTTAGGTTTAAGGAGGTCGTTGGATGAAAAACTGTTTTTT
.	many	TRBV12-3/TRBV12-4	TRBJ1-4	CASSLAGTNEKLFF	TGTGCCAGCAGTTTGGCGGGAACTAATGAAAAACTGTTTTTT
.	.	TRBV11-3	TRBJ2-1	CASSLRDGSNEQFF	TGTGCCAGCAGCCTAAGGGACGGGAGCAATGAGCAGTTCTTC
.	.	TRBV12-3/TRBV12-4	TRBJ2-5	CASSWYRQETQYF	TGTGCCAGCAGTTGGTACAGGCAAGAGACCCAGTACTTC
TRBD2	.	TRBV3-1	TRBJ2-1	CASSQGWTSGSTTQFF	TGTGCCAGCAGCCAAGGGTGGACTAGCGGGAGTACCACGCAGTTCTTC
TRBD1	.	TRBV6-6	TRBJ2-2	CASSTSPPGQGAIGELFF	TGTGCCAGCAGTACGAGTCCACCGGGACAGGGGGCGATCGGGGAGCTGTTTTTT
.	few	TRBV3-1	TRBJ2-1	CASSLAAYNEQFF	TGTGCCAGCAGCCTAGCGGCTTACAATGAGCAGTTCTTC
TRBD2	many	TRBV10-3	TRBJ2-3	CAISALAGGQDTQYF	TGTGCCATCAGTGCCCTAGCGGGGGGGCAAGATACGCAGTATTTT
TRBD1	many	TRBV6-6	TRBJ1-5	CASSYGQGSNQPQHF	TGTGCCAGCAGTTATGGACAGGGAAGCAATCAGCCCCAGCATTTT
.	.	TRBV6-2/TRBV6-3	TRBJ1-1	CASSPSGTEAFF	TGTGCCAGCAGTCCCTCAGGGACTGAAGCTTTCTTT
.	few	TRBV29-1	TRBJ1-1	CSVKAGNMNTEAFF	TGCAGCGTCAAAGCAGGGAACATGAACACTGAAGCTTTCTTT
.	few	TRBV5-8	TRBJ1-5	CASTPLDSNQPQHF	TGTGCCAGCACACCCCTGGATAGCAATCAGCCCCAGCATTTT
.	few	TRBV5-1	TRBJ2-2	CASSLDVSSTGELFF	TGCGCCAGCAGCTTGGACGTCAGTTCCACCGGGGAGCTGTTTTTT
.	few	TRBV14	TRBJ2-7	CASSQGTRTYYEQYF	TGTGCCAGCAGCCAAGGGACACGGACCTACTACGAGCAGTACTTC
.	.	TRBV2	TRBJ2-2	CASSNPGTTTGELFF	TGTGCCAGCAGTAACCCCGGGACGACCACCGGGGAGCTGTTTTTT
TRBD1	.	TRBV7-6	TRBJ2-7	CASSLSTGFHEQYF	TGTGCCAGCAGCTTATCGACAGGGTTCCACGAGCAGTACTTC
TRBD1	few	TRBV5-1	TRBJ2-5	CASSLVGGRGETQYF	TGCGCCAGCAGCTTGGTAGGGGGCCGGGGTGAGACCCAGTACTTC
TRBD2	few	TRBV12-3/TRBV12-4	TRBJ2-1	CASRQPPGGGHYNEQFF	TGTGCCAGCAGACAACCTCCGGGCGGGGGGCACTACAATGAGCAGTTCTTC
TRBD1	.	TRBV19	TRBJ2-1	CASSISLVRNTGGYNEQFF	TGTGCCAGTAGTATCAGTCTAGTCAGAAACACAGGGGGGTACAATGAGCAGTTCTTC
.	many	TRBV24-1	TRBJ2-1	CATAAQGTGEQFF	TGTGCCACCGCGGCGCAGGGCACAGGTGAGCAGTTCTTC
.	many	TRBV20-1	TRBJ1-1	CSASWGDTEAFF	TGCAGTGCTAGTTGGGGGGACACTGAAGCTTTCTTT
TRBD1	.	TRBV2	TRBJ1-2	CASSLGQGYGYTF	TGTGCCAGCAGCCTAGGACAGGGCTATGGCTACACCTTC
.	many	TRBV29-1	TRBJ2-7	CSVGSHEQYF	TGCAGCGTTGGATCCCACGAGCAGTACTTC
TRBD2	many	TRBV7-8	TRBJ2-6	CASSPLAGRGSGANVLTF	TGTGCCAGCAGCCCACTAGCGGGTCGGGGCTCTGGGGCCAACGTCCTGACTTTC
TRBD1	few	TRBV7-6	TRBJ2-1	CASSSTGGNEQFF	TGTGCCAGCAGCTCGACAGGGGGCAATGAGCAGTTCTTC
TRBD2	.	TRBV13	TRBJ2-1	CASSRLTGGNNEQFF	TGTGCCAGCAGCCGTCTAACGGGAGGCAACAATGAGCAGTTCTTC
.	many	TRBV12-3/TRBV12-4	TRBJ1-1	CASSLLRGAGTEAFF	TGTGCCAGCAGTTTGCTCAGGGGTGCTGGCACTGAAGCTTTCTTT
TRBD1	many	TRBV5-1	TRBJ2-3	CASSGGQVYDTDTQYF	TGCGCCAGCAGCGGGGGACAGGTTTACGACACAGATACGCAGTATTTT
TRBD1	.	TRBV6-2/TRBV6-3	TRBJ2-1	CASSYGTGGFEQFF	TGTGCCAGCAGTTACGGGACAGGGGGGTTCGAGCAGTTCTTC
TRBD1	many	TRBV6-5	TRBJ1-2	CASSYDREYGYTF	TGTGCCAGCAGTTACGACAGGGAGTATGGCTACACCTTC
.	few	TRBV27	TRBJ2-7	CASSSHGQTYEQYF	TGTGCCAGCAGTTCCCACGGACAGACCTACGAGCAGTACTTC
.	.	TRBV27	TRBJ1-5	CASSLRGDNQPQHF	TGTGCCAGCAGTTTAAGGGGCGACAATCAGCCCCAGCATTTT
.	few	TRBV12-3/TRBV12-4	TRBJ2-3	CASSLGFRGGTSTDTQYF	TGTGCCAGCAGTTTAGGGTTCAGGGGAGGAACTAGCACAGATACGCAGTATTTT